This T cell receptor beta chain was identified during a study of shared clonotypes between healthy human individuals. Study-level results: Clonotype sharing across a few donors was observed for about 4.8% of naive CD4 clonotypes.

Turning to this clone: Antigen unknown.

The repertoire was sequenced with immunoSEQ multiplex PCR; TCRdb's copy has only in-frame clones and lacks some. The sample carries some 1.1 million clones, approximately 80% recorded once. Looked up from germline, CDR1 is SGDLS and CDR2 is YYNGEE. The CDR3 runs 14 residues. V was clipped by 4 bases and J by 0 bases, with 8 bases between them. This receptor was identified in a man younger than 35 in good health. Some clones in this sample may be carry-over from other donors' samples. The sequenced sample was memory CD4+ T cells from PBMCs. Subset defined: CD45RA-negative fraction. The chain has TRBV9 and TRBJ2-1; D perhaps matches TRBD2 (5 bases). The CDR3 DNA is TGTGCCAGCAGCCCCCGGGACTCCTACAATGAGCAGTTCTTC. The encoded protein is CASSPRDSYNEQFF. Full variable domain (remainder filled in from reference TRBV9 and TRBJ2-1): DSGVTQTPKHLITATGQRVTLRCSPRSGDLSVYWYQQSLDQGLQFLIQYYNGEERAKGNILERFSAQQFPDLHSELNLSSLELGDSALYFCASSPRDSYNEQFFGPGTRLTVL.